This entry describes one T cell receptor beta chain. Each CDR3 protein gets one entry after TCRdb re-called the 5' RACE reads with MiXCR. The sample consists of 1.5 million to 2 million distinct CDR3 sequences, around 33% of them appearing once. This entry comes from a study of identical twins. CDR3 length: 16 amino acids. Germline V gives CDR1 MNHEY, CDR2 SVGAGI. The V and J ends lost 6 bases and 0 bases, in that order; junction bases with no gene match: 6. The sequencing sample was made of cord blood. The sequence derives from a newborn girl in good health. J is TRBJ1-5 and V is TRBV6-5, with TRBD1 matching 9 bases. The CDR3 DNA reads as TGTGCCAGCAGCTCCGGGACAGGGAATAGCAATCAGCCCCAGCATTTT. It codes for CASSSGTGNSNQPQHF.